This T cell receptor beta chain was captured in a study of T-cell reconstitution after alpha-beta-depleted transplantation in children. Molecular barcoding with unique molecular identifiers was used for the TCRbeta library. TCRdb re-called the PCR reads with MiXCR, one entry per CDR3 protein. The sample comprises approximately 190,000 distinct CDR3 sequences, roughly 6% of which are singletons, and roughly 4.7% rests with the top ten. General study results and limits: Reportedly, roughly two months post-transplant, alpha-beta T cells arose from several hundred expanded graft clones.

At least ten counts were recorded for this clonotype. Its cognate antigen is unknown. This CDR3 contains 14 residues. The germline V gene encodes CDR1 SGHVS and CDR2 FQNEAQ. The V and J ends lost 5 bases and 9 bases respectively, with 17 bases between them. The source is a girl under three years old with combined immunodeficiency, due to receive a stem cell transplant. The chain employs TRBV7-8 and TRBJ2-1, with a tentative D call TRBD2 (5 bases). Material: PBMCs, obtained before TCRalphabeta/CD19-depleted stem cell transplant. CDR3 amino acids: CASSASRLAGEQFF. For the CDR3, the DNA is TGTGCCAGCAGCGCATCACGCCTTGCGGGTGAGCAGTTCTTC.